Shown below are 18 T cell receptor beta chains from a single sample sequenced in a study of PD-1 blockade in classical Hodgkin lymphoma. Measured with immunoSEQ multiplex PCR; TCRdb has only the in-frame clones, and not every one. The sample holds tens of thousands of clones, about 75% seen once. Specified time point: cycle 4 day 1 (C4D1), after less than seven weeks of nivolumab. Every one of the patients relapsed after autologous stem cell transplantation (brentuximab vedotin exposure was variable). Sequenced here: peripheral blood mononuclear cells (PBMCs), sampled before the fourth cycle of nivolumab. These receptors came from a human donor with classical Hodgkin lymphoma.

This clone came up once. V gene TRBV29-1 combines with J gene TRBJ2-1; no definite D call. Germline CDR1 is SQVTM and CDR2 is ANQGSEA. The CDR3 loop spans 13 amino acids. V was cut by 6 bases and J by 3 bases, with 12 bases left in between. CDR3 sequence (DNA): TGCAGCGTCAGACGGTGGGGCTACAATGAGCAGTTCTTC. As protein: CSVRRWGYNEQFF.

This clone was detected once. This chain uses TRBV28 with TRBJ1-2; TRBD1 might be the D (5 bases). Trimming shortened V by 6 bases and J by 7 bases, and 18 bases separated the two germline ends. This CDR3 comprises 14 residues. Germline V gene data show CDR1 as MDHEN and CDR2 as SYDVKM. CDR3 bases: TGTGCCAGCAGAGCCGTCACCAGGGTATTTGGCTACACCTTC. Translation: CASRAVTRVFGYTF.

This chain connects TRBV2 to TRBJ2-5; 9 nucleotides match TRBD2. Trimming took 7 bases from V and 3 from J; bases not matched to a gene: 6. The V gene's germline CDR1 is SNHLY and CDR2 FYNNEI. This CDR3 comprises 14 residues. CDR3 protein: CASNLAGVEETQYF. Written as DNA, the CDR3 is TGTGCCAGCAATTTAGCGGGAGTGGAAGAGACCCAGTACTTC.

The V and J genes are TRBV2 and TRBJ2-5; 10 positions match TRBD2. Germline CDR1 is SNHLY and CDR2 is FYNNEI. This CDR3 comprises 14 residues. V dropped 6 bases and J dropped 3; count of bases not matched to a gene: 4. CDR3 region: CASREREGKETQYF. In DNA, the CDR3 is TGTGCCAGCAGAGAGCGGGAGGGAAAAGAGACCCAGTACTTC.

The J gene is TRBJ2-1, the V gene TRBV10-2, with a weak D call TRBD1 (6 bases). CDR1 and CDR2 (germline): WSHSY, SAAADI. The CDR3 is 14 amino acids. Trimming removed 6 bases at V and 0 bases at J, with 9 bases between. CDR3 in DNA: TGCGCCAGCAGGTTAGGGGGCTCCTACAATGAGCAGTTCTTC. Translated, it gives CASRLGGSYNEQFF.

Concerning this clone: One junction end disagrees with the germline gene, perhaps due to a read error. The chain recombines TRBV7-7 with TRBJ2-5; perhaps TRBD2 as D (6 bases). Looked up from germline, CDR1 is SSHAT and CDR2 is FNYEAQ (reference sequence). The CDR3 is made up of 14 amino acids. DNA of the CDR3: TGTGCTAGCAGCCCGACACCGGGGGAAGAGACCCAGTACTTC. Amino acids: CASSPTPGEETQYF.

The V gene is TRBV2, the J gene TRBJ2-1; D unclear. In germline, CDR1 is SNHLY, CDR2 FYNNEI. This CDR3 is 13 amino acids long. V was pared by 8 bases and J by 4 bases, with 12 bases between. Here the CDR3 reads CASSRLEYNEQFF. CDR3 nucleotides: TGTGCCAGCTCGCGACTGGAATACAATGAGCAGTTCTTC.

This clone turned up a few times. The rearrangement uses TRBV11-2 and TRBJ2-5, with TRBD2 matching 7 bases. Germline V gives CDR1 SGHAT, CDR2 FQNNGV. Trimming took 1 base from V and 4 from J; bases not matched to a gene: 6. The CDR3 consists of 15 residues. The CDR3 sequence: CASSLGFGGRETQYF. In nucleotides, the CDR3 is TGTGCCAGCAGCTTAGGATTTGGCGGGAGAGAGACCCAGTACTTC.

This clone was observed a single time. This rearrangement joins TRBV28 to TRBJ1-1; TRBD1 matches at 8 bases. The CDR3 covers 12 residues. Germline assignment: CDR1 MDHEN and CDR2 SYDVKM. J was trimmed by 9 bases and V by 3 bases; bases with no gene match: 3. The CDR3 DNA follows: TGTGCCAGCAGTTTGGGGACAGGCAAAGCTTTCTTT. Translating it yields CASSLGTGKAFF.

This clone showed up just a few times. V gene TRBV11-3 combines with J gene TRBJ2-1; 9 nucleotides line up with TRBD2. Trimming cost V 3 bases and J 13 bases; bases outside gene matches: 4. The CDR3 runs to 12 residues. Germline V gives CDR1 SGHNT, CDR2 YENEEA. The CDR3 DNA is TGTGCCAGCAGCTTTGCGGGAGGGCCCCAGTTCTTC. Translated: CASSFAGGPQFF.

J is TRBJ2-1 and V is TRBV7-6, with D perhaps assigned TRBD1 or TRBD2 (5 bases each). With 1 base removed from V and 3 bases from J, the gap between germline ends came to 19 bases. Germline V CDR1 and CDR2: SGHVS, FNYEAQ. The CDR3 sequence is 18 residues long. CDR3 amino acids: CASSLVPRASLLYNEQFF. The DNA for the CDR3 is TGTGCCAGCAGCTTAGTTCCCAGGGCTAGCCTTCTCTACAATGAGCAGTTCTTC.

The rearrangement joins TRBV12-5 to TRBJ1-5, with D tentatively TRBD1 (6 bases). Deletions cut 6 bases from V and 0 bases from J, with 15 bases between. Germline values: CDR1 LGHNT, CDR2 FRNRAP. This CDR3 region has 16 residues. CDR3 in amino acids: CASGPGGLVSNQPQHF. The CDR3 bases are TGTGCTAGTGGCCCGGGGGGCCTAGTTAGCAATCAGCCCCAGCATTTT. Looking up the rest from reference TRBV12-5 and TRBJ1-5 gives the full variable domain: DARVTQTPRHKVTEMGQEVTMRCQPILGHNTVFWYRQTMMQGLELLAYFRNRAPLDDSGMPKDRFSAEMPDATLATLKIQPSEPRDSAVYFCASGPGGLVSNQPQHFGDGTRLSIL.

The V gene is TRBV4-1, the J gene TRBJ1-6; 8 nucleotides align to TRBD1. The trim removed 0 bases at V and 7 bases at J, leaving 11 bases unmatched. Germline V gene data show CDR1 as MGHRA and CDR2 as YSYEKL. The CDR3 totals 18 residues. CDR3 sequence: CASSQDRGGQGRNSPLHF. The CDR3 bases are TGCGCCAGCAGCCAAGATCGCGGAGGACAGGGTAGGAATTCACCCCTCCACTTT.

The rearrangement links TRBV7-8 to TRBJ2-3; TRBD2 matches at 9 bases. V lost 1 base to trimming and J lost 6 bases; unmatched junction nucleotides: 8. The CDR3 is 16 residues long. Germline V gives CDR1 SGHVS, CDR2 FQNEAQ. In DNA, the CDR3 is TGTGCCAGCAGCTTAGTGGGACTAGCAGCTCCGGATACGCAGTATTTT. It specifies CASSLVGLAAPDTQYF.

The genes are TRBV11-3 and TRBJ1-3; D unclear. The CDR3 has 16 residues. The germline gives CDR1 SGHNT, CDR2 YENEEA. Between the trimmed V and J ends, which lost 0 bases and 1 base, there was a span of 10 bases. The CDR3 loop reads CASSLDRVGSGNTIYF. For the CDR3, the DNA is TGTGCCAGCAGCTTAGATCGGGTAGGATCTGGAAACACCATATATTTT.

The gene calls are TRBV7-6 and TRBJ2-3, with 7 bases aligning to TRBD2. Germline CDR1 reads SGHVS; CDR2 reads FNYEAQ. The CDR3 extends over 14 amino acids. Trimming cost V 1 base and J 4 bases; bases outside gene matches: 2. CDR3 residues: CASSLGREPDTQYF. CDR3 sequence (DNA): TGTGCCAGCAGCTTAGGGCGGGAGCCAGATACGCAGTATTTT.

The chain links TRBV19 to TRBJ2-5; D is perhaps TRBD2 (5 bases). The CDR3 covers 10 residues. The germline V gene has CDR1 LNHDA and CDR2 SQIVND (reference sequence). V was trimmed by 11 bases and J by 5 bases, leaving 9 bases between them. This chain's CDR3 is CADYWETQYF. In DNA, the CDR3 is TGTGCCGACTATTGGGAGACCCAGTACTTC.

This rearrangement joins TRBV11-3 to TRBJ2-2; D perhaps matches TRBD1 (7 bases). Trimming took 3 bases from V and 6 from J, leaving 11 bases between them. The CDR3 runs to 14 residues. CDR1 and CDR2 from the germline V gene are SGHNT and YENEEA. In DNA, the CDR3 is TGTGCCAGCAGCTTGGAGGGGGCGTCCGGGGAGCTGTTTTTT. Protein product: CASSLEGASGELFF.